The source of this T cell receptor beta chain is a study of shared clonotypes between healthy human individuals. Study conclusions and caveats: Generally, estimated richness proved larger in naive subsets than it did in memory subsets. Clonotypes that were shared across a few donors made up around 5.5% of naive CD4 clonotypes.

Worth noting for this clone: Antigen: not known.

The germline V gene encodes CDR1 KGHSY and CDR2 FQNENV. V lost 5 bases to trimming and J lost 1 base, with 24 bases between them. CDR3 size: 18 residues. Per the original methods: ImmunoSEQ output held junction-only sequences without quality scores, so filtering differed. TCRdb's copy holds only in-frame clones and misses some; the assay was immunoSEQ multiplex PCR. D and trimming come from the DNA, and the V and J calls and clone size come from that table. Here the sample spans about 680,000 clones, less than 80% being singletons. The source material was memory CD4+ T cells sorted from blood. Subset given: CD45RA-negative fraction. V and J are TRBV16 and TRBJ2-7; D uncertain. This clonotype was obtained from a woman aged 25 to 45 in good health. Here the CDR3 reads CASSSNLERFERSYEQYF. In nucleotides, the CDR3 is TGTGCCAGCAGCTCCAATCTAGAGAGGTTTGAAAGGTCCTACGAGCAGTACTTC.